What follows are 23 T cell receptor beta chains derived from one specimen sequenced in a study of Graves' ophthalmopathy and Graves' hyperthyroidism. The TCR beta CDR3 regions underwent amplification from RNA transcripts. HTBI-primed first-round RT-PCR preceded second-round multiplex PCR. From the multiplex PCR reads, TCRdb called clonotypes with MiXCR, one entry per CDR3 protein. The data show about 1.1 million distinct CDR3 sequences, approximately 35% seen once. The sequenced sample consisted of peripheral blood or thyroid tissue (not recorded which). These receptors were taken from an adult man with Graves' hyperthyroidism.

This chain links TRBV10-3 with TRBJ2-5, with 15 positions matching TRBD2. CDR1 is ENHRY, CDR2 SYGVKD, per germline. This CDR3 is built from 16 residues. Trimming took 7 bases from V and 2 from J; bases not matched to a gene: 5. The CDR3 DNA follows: TGTGCCATCAAGCCGGGACTAGCGGGGGGTCAAGAGACCCAGTACTTC. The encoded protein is CAIKPGLAGGQETQYF.

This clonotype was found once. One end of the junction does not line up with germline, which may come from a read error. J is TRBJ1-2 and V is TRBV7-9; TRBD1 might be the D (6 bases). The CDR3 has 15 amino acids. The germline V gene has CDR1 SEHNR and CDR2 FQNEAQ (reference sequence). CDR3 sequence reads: CASSQGAGARYGYTF. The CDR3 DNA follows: TGCGCCAGCAGCCAAGGTGCGGGGGCGCGGTATGGCTACACCTTC.

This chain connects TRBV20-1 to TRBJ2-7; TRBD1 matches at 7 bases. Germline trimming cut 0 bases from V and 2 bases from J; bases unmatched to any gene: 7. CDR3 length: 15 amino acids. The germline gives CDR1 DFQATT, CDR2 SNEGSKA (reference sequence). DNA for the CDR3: TGCAGTGCTAGAGATTATCCGGGACAGACCTACGAGCAGTACTTC. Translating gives CSARDYPGQTYEQYF.

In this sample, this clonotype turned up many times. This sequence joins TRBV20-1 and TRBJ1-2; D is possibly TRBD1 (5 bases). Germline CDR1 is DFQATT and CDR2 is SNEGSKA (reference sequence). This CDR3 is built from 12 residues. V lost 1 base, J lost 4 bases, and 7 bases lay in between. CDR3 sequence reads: CSARAGSYGYTF. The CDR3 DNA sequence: TGCAGTGCTAGAGCAGGGAGCTATGGCTACACCTTC.

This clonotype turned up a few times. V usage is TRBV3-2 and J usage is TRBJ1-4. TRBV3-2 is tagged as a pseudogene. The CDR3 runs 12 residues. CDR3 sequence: CASTPPSEKLFF. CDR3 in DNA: TGTGCCAGCACCCCCCCGTCGGAAAAACTGTTTTTT.

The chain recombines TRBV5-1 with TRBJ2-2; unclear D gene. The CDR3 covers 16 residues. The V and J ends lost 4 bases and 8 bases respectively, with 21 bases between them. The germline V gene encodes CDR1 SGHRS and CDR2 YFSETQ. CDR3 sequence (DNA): TGCGCCAGCAGCCACGCCCTCGAGGCCCCTGGGGGGGAGCTGTTTTTT. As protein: CASSHALEAPGGELFF.

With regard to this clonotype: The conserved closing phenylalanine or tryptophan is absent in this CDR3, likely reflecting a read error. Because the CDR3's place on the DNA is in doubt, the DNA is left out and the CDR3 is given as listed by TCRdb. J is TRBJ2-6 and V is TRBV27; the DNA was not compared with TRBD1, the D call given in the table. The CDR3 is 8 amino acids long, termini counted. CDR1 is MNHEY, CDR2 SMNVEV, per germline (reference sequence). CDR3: CASSSGQV.

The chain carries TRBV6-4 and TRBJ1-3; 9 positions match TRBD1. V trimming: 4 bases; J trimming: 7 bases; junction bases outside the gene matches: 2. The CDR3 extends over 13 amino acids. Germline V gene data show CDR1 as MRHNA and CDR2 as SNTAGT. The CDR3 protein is CASSGGQGNTIYF. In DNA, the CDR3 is TGTGCCAGCAGTGGCGGACAGGGGAACACCATATATTTT.

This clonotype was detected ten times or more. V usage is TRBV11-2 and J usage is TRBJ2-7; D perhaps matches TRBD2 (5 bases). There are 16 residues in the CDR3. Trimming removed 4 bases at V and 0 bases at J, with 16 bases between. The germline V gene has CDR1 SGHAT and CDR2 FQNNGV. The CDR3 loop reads CASSSLGEGYSYEQYF. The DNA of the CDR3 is TGTGCCAGCAGCTCGCTGGGCGAGGGATACTCCTACGAGCAGTACTTC.

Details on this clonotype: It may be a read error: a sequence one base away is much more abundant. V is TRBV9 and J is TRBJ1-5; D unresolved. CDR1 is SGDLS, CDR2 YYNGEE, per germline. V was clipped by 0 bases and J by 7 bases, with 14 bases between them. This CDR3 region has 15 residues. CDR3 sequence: CASSVAARLNQPQHF. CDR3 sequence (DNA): TGTGCCAGCAGCGTAGCAGCACGGCTTAACCAGCCCCAGCATTTT.

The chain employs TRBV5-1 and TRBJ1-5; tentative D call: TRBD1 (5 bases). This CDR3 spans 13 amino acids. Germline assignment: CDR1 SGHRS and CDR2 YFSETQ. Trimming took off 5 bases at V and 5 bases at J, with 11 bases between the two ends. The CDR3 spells CASRPGPDQPQHF. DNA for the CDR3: TGCGCCAGCAGGCCAGGGCCGGATCAGCCCCAGCATTTT.

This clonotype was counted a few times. The CDR3 DNA is TGCGCCAGCAGCCAAGACCCAAAAATCTCCGGTAATTCACCCCTCCACTTT. Translation gives CASSQDPKISGNSPLHF. The rearrangement joins TRBV4-3 to TRBJ1-6, with no clear D. CDR3 length: 17 amino acids. Germline CDR1 LGHNA, CDR2 YSLEER. The V and J ends lost 0 bases and 6 bases respectively, with 15 bases between them.

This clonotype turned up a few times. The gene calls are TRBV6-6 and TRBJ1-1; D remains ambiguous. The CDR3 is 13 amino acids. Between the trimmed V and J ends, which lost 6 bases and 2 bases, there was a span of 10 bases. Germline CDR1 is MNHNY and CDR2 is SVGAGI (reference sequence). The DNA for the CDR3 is TGTGCCAGCAGACCCGATACTAACACTGAAGCTTTCTTT. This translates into CASRPDTNTEAFF.

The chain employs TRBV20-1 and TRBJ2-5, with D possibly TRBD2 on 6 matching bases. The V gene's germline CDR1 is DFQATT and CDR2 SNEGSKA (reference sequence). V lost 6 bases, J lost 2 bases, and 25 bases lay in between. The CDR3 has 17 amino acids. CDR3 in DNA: TGCAGTGCCGATGGTCTTCGCATGGGCGCGGGACAAGAGACCCAGTACTTC. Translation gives CSADGLRMGAGQETQYF.

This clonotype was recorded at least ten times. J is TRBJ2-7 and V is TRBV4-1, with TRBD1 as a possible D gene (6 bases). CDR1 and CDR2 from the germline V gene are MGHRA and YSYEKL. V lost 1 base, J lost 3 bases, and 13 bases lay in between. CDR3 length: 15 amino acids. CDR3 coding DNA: TGCGCCAGCAGCCAAGTCGAGAACAGGGACTACGAGCAGTACTTC. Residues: CASSQVENRDYEQYF.

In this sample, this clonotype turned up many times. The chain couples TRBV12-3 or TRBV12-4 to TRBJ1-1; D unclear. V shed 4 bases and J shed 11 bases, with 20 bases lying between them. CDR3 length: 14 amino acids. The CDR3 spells CASSSHNIDISAFF. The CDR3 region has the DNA TGTGCCAGCAGTTCCCACAATATTGACATCTCGGCTTTCTTT.

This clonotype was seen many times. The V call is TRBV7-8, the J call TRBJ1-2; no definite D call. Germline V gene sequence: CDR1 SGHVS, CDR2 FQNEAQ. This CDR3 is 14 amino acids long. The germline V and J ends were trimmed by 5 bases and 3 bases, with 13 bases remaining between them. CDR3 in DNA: TGTGCCAGCAGCCCTAACGTTGGGGACTATGGCTACACCTTC. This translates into CASSPNVGDYGYTF.

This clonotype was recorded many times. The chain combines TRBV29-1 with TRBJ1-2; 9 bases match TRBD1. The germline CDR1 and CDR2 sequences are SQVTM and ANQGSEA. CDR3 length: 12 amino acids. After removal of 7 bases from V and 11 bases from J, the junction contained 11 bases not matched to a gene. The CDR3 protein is CSAWTGARGYTF. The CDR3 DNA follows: TGCAGCGCATGGACAGGGGCCAGGGGATACACCTTC.

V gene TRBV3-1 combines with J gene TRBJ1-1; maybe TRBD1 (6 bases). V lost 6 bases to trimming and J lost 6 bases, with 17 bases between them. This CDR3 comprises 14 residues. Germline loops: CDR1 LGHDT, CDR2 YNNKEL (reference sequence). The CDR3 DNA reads TGTGCCAGCAGGTCTGGTCAGGGGTCTGCTGAAGCTTTCTTT. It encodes CASRSGQGSAEAFF.

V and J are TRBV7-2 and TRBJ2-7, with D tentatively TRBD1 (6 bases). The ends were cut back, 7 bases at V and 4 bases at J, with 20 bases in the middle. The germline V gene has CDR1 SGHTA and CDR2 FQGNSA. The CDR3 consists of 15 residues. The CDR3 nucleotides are TGTGCCAGCATACTTCGAGTCGGGACACATTACGAGCAGTACTTC. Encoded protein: CASILRVGTHYEQYF.

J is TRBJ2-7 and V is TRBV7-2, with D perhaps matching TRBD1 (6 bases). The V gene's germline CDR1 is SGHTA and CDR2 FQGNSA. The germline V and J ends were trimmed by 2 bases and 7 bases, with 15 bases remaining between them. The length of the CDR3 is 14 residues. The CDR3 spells CASSLYGGSGEQYF. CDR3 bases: TGTGCCAGCAGCTTATATGGGGGCTCTGGGGAGCAGTACTTC.

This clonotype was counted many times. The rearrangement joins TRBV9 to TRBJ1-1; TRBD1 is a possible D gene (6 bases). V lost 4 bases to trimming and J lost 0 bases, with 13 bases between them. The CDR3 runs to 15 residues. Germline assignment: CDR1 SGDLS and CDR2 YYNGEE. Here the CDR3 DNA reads TGTGCCAGCAGCAAACCACAGGGATTGAACACTGAAGCTTTCTTT. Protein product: CASSKPQGLNTEAFF.

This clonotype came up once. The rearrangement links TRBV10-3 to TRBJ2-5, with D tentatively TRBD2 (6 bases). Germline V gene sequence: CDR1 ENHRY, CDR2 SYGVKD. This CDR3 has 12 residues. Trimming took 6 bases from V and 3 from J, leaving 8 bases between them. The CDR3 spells CAIRPGEETQYF. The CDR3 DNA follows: TGTGCCATCAGGCCGGGGGAAGAGACCCAGTACTTC.